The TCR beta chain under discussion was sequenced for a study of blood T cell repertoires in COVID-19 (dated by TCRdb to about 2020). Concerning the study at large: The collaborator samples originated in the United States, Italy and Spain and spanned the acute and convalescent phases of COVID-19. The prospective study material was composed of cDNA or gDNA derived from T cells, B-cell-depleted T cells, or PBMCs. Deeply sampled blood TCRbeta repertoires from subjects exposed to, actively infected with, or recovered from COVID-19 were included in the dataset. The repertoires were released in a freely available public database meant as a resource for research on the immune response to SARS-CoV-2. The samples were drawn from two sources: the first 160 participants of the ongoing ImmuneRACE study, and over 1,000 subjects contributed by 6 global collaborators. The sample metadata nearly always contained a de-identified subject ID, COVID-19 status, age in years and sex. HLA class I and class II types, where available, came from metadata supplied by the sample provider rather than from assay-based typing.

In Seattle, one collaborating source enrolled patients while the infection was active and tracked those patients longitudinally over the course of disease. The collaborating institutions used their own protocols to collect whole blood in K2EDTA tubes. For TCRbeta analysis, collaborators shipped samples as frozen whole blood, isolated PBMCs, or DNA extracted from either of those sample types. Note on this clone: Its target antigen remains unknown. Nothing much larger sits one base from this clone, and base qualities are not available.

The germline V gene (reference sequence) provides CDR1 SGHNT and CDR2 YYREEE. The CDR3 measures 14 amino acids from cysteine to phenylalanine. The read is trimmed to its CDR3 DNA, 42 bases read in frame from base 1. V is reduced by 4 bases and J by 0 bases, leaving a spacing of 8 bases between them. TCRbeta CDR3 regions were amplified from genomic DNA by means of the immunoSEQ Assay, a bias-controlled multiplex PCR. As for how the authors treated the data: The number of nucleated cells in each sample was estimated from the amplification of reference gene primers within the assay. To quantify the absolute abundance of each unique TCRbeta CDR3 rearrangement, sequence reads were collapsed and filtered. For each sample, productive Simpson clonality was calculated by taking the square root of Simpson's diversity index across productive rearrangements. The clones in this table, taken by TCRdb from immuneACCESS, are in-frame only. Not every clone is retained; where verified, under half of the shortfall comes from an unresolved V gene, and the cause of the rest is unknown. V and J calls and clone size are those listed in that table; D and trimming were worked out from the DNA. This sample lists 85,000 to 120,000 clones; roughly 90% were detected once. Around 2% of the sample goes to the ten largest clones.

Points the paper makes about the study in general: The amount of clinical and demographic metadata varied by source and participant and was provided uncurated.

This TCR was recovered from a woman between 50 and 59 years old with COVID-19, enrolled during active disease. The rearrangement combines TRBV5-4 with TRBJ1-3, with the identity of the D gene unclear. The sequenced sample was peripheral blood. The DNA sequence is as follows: TGTGCCAGCAGCACCAGACTCTCTGGAAACACCATATATTTT. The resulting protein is CASSTRLSGNTIYF.